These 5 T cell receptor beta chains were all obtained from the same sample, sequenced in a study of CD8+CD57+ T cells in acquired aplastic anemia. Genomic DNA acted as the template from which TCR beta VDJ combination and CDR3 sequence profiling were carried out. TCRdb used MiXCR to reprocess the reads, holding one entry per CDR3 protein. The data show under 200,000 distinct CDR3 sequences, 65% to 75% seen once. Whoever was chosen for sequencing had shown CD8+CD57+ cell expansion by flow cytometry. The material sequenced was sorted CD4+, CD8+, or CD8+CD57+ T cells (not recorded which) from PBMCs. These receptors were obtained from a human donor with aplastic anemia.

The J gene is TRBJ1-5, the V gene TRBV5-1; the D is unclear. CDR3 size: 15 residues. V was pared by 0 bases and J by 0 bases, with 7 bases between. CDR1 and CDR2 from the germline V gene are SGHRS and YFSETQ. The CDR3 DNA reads TGCGCCAGCAGCTTGGATCCAGGTAGCAATCAGCCCCAGCATTTT. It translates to CASSLDPGSNQPQHF.

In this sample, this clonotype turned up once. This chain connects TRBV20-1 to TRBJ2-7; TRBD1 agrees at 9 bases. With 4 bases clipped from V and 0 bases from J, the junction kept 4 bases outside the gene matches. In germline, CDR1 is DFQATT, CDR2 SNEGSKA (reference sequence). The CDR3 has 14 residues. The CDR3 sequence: CSATETGGSYEQYF. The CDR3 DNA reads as TGCAGTGCTACGGAGACAGGGGGCTCCTACGAGCAGTACTTC.

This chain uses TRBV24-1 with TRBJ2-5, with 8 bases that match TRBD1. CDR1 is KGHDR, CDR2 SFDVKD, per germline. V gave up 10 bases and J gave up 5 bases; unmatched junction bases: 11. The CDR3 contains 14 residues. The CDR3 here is CATISGTGFETQYF. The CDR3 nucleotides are TGTGCCACTATTTCCGGGACAGGTTTCGAGACCCAGTACTTC.

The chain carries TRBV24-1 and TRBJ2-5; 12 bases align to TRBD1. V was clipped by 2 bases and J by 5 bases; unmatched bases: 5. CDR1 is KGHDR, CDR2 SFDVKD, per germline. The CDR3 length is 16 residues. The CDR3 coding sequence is TGTGCCACCAGTGATTCGGGACAGGGGGCTGGGGAGACCCAGTACTTC. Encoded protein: CATSDSGQGAGETQYF.

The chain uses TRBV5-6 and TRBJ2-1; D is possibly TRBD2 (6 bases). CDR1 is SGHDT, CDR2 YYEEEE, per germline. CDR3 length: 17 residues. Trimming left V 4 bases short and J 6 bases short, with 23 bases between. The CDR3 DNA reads TGTGCCAGCAGCCCGGACCCTGGTAGCGGCGATCCCAATGAGCAGTTCTTC. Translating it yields CASSPDPGSGDPNEQFF.